Following are 5 T cell receptor beta chains from one sample sequenced in a study of T cell responses to AZD1222 COVID-19 vaccine. The table came from immunoSEQ multiplex PCR; TCRdb's copy has only in-frame clones and leaves some out. The table has roughly 180,000 clones, nearly 95% seen once; the top ten hold less than 2.5%. Sequenced here: peripheral blood, sampled 28 days after the second AZD1222 dose. All receptors derive from an adult who received the AZD1222 COVID-19 vaccine.

The chain uses TRBV7-9 and TRBJ2-3; D is unclear. Germline lookup yields CDR1 SEHNR and CDR2 FQNEAQ (reference sequence). The CDR3 spans 15 residues. V was trimmed by 5 bases and J by 4 bases, leaving 16 bases between them. The CDR3 nucleotides read TGTGCCAGCAGCCCGCGATTATCGAAAGCAGATACGCAGTATTTT. It is translated as CASSPRLSKADTQYF.

As to this clone: The final CDR3 position lacks the conserved phenylalanine or tryptophan, pointing to a likely read error. The limits of the CDR3 on the DNA are not certain, so only TCRdb's listed CDR3 is given. V is TRBV30 and J is TRBJ1-2; the table calls TRBD1, which could not be checked here. Germline lookup yields CDR1 GTSNPN and CDR2 SVGIG (reference sequence). The CDR3 region is 13 residues in length, termini included. The CDR3 protein is CAWSATGDRAILA.

This chain uses TRBV27 with TRBJ2-7, with 12 bases that match TRBD2. CDR3 size: 18 residues. CDR1 and CDR2 (germline): MNHEY, SMNVEV (reference sequence). Germline trimming cut 6 bases from V and 0 bases from J; bases unmatched to any gene: 12. The DNA of the CDR3 is TGTGCCAGCAGGACCTTTCCGGGACTAGCGGGTCTCTCCTACGAGCAGTACTTC. Translation gives CASRTFPGLAGLSYEQYF.

The CDR3 loop is CASSPDGYSNQPQHF. The CDR3 DNA reads as TGTGCCAGCAGCCCCGACGGTTATAGCAATCAGCCCCAGCATTTT. This chain connects TRBV9 to TRBJ1-5; no firm D call. Germline V gene sequence: CDR1 SGDLS, CDR2 YYNGEE. This CDR3 has 15 amino acids. V lost 4 bases and J lost 0, with 11 bases in between.

This sequence joins TRBV6-5 and TRBJ2-1; TRBD2 matches at 16 bases. V was clipped by 6 bases and J by 9 bases; unmatched bases: 5. This CDR3 region has 15 residues. Germline V gene data show CDR1 as MNHEY and CDR2 as SVGAGI. The DNA of the CDR3 is TGTGCCAGCAGCTATGGGACTAGCGGGGGGGGTGAGCAGTTCTTC. Translating gives CASSYGTSGGGEQFF.